This T cell receptor (beta chain) was sequenced for a study of blood T cells in healthy people across ages. Next came a second PCR, run for 7 to 11 cycles, which used a sample-barcoded 5' primer along with a J-beta primer mix. With 12 random nucleotides, a template-switch adaptor tagged each individual cDNA molecule. TCRdb reanalysed the 5' RACE reads using MiXCR and keeps one entry per CDR3 protein. The repertoire holds some 710,000 distinct CDR3 sequences, with 35% to 60% as singletons. Germline lookup yields CDR1 LGHNA and CDR2 YSLEER. Trimming took off 0 bases at V and 2 bases at J, with 11 bases between the two ends. The CDR3 has 15 residues. This clonotype was detected only a few times.

The TCR sequence derives from a man older than 75 in good health. The sample consisted of blood. The V gene is TRBV4-3, the J gene TRBJ2-7; no definite D call. The CDR3 sequence: CASSQDLQRTYEQYF. The DNA of the CDR3 is TGCGCCAGCAGCCAAGATTTGCAGCGCACCTACGAGCAGTACTTC.